This T cell receptor (beta chain) derives from a study of CD8+ T cells in alopecia areata. Study at large: For the treated group, dosing was oral tofacitinib at 5 to 10 mg twice daily.

Between the trimmed V and J ends, which lost 0 bases and 8 bases, there was a span of 18 bases. Germline CDR1 is MNHEY and CDR2 is SVGAGI. The CDR3 covers 16 residues. Alopecia areata patients gave lesional scalp punch biopsies and peripheral blood samples. PBMCs were stained for CD3, CD4 and CD8, and CD4+ and CD8+ T cells were sorted. cDNA prepared by RNA extraction and subsequent reverse transcription served as the template for sequencing. The method was immunoSEQ multiplex PCR; TCRdb's version includes in-frame clones alone and lacks a portion of them. The sample shows 120,000 or so clones, 58% of them seen only once.

The starting material was CD4+ T cells sorted from blood, obtained at week 0. V is TRBV6-5 and J is TRBJ2-3, with D uncertain. This clonotype originated in a human donor with alopecia areata. The DNA for the CDR3 is TGTGCCAGCAGTTACTCCCCTTGGTACCATGAGAGTACGCAGTATTTT. Its translation is CASSYSPWYHESTQYF.